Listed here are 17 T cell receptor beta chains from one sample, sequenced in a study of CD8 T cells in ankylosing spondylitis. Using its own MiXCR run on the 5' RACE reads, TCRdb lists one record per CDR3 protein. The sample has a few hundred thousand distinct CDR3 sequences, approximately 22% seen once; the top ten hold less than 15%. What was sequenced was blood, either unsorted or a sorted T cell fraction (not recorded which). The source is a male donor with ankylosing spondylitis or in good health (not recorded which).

CDR3 nucleotides: TGCAGTGCTAGGGGTGGAGGTCTAGCGGTACAAGAGACCCAGTACTTC. It encodes CSARGGGLAVQETQYF. V and J are TRBV20-1 and TRBJ2-5, with TRBD2 identical over 7 bases. Germline assignment: CDR1 DFQATT and CDR2 SNEGSKA (reference sequence). This CDR3 contains 16 residues. The V and J ends lost 3 bases and 2 bases, in that order; junction bases with no gene match: 12.

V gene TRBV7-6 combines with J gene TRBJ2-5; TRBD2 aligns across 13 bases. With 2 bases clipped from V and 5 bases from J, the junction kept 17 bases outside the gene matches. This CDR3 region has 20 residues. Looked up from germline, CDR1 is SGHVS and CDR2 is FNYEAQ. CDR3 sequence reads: CASSLQDSRLAGGVWETQYF. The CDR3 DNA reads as TGTGCCAGCAGCTTACAGGACAGCCGACTAGCGGGGGGAGTGTGGGAGACCCAGTACTTC.

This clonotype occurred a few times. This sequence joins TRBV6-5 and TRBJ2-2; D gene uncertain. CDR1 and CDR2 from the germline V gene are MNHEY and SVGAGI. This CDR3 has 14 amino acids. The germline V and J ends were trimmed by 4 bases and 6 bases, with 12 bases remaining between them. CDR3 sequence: CASSLWNRAGELFF. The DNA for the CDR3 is TGTGCCAGCAGTTTGTGGAATCGGGCCGGGGAGCTGTTTTTT.

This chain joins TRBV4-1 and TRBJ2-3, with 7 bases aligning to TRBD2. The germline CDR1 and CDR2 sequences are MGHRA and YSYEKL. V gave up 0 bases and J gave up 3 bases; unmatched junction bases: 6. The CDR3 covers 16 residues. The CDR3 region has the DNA TGCGCCAGCAGCCAAGATCATGGGGGGGGAACAGATACGCAGTATTTT. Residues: CASSQDHGGGTDTQYF.

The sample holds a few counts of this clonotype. This CDR3 is CASSIPPNEQFF. The CDR3 bases are TGTGCCAGCAGCATACCCCCGAATGAGCAGTTCTTC. The rearrangement uses TRBV6-5 and TRBJ2-1; the D is unclear. CDR3 length: 12 residues. Per germline, CDR1 MNHEY and CDR2 SVGAGI. V shed 6 bases and J shed 7 bases, with 10 bases lying between them.

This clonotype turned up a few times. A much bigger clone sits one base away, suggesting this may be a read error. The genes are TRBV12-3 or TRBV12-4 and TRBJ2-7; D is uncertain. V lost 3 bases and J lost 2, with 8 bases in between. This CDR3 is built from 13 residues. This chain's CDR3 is CASSFAQTYEQYF. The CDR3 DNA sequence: TGTGCCAGCAGTTTCGCACAGACCTACGAGCAGTACTTC.

CDR3: CASSPGAEELEETQYF. CDR3 sequence (DNA): TGTGCCAGCTCACCTGGAGCGGAGGAGCTAGAAGAGACCCAGTACTTC. V is TRBV18 and J is TRBJ2-5, with D possibly matching TRBD2 (5 bases). CDR1 is KGHSH, CDR2 LQKENI, per germline. There are 16 residues in the CDR3. Trimming stripped 3 bases from V and 3 bases from J, with 17 bases between.

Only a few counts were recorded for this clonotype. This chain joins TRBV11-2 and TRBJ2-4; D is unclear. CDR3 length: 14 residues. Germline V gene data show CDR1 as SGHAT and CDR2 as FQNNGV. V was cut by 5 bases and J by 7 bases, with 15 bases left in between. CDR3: CASSEPVSRNIQYF. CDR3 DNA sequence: TGTGCCAGCAGCGAACCCGTCTCGCGGAACATTCAGTACTTC.

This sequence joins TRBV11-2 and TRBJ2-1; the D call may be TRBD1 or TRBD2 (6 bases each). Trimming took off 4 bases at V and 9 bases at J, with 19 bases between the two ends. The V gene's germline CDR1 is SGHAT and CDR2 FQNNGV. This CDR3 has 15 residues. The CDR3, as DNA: TGTGCCAGCAGCTGGGGAACGGGGGCTGGGGGTGAGCAGTTCTTC. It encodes CASSWGTGAGGEQFF. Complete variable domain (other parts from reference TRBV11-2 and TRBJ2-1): EAGVAQSPRYKIIEKRQSVAFWCNPISGHATLYWYQQILGQGPKLLIQFQNNGVVDDSQLPKDRFSAERLKGVDSTLKIQPAKLEDSAVYLCASSWGTGAGGEQFFGPGTRLTVL.

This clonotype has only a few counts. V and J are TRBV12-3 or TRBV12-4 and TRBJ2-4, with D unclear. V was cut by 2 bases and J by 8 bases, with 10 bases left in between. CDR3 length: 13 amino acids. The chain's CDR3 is CASSLFPPDIQYF. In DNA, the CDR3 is TGTGCCAGCAGTTTATTTCCCCCGGACATTCAGTACTTC.

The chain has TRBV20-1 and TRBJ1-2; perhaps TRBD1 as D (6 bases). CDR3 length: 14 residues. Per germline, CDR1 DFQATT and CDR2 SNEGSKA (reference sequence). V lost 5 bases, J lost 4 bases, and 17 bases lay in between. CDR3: CSAGKQGLVYGYTF. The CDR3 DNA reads TGCAGTGCTGGAAAACAGGGTTTGGTCTATGGCTACACCTTC.

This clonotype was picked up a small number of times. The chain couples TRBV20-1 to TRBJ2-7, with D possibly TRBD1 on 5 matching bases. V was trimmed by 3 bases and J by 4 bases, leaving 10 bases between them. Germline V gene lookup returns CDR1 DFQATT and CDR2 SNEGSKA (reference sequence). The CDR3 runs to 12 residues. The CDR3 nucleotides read TGCAGTGCTAGTCAGGGCGGTTACGAGCAGTACTTC. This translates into CSASQGGYEQYF.

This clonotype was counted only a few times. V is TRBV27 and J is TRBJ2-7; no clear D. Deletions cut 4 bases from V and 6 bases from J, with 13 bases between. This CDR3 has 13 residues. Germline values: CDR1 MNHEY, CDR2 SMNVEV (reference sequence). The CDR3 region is CASSSLDFAEQYF. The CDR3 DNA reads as TGTGCCAGCAGTTCCCTCGACTTCGCCGAGCAGTACTTC.

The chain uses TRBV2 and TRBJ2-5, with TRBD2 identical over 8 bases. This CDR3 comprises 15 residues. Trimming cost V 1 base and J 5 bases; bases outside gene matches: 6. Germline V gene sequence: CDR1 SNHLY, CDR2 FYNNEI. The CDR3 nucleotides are TGTGCCAGCAGTGAAGACGGGGGGGCTACCGAGACCCAGTACTTC. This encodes CASSEDGGATETQYF.

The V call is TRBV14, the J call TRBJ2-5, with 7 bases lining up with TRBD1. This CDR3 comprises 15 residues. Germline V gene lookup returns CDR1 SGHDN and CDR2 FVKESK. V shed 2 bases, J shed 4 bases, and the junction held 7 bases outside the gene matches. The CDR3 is CASSQLTGDPETQYF. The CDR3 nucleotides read TGTGCCAGCAGCCAACTAACAGGGGATCCAGAGACCCAGTACTTC.

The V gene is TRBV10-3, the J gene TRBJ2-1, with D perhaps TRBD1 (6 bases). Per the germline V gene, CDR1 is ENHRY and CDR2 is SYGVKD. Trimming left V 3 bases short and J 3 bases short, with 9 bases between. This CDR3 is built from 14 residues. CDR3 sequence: CAISDLRGYNEQFF. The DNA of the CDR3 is TGTGCCATCAGTGACCTCAGGGGCTACAATGAGCAGTTCTTC.

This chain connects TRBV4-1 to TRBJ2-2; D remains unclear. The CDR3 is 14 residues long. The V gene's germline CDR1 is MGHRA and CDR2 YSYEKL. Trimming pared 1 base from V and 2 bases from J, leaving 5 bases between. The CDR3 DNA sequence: TGCGCCAGCAGCCAAGCAACCAACACCGGGGAGCTGTTTTTT. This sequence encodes CASSQATNTGELFF.